This T cell receptor beta chain was sequenced in a study of cytomegalovirus exposure and HLA in healthy donors. Study outcomes and limitations: A missense variant in DCLRE1C was later tied to TCR beta V- and J-gene trimming.

Primers included in the PCR were 60 Vbeta and 13 Jbeta primers. The protocol was immunoSEQ multiplex PCR, while the TCRdb copy is restricted to in-frame clones and leaves out a portion. In the table there are 130,000 to 150,000 clones, about 73% of which are singletons. The J segment lost 8 bases and the V segment lost 2 bases, leaving 18 bases of the junction unmatched. This CDR3 comprises 18 residues. The germline V gene encodes CDR1 SGHNT and CDR2 YYREEE (reference sequence). Remarks on this clone: Its target is not known.

The receptor's source is a man between 40 and 49 years old in good health and CMV-seropositive. The source material was PBMCs. This chain connects TRBV5-4 to TRBJ2-1, with 8 bases fitting TRBD1. The CDR3 DNA is TGTGCCAGCAGCTTCTCAAATTCCGGGACAGGTAGTGGGGATGAGCAGTTCTTC. Encoded protein: CASSFSNSGTGSGDEQFF.